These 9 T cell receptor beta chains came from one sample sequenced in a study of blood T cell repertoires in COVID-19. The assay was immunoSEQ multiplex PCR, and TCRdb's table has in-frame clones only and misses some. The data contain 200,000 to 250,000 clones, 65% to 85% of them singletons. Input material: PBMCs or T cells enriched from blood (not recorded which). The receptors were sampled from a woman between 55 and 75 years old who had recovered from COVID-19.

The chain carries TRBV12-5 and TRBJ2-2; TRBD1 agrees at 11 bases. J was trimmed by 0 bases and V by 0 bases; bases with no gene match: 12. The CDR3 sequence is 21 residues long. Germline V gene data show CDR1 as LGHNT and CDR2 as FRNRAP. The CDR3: CASGLVDVGDRGFSNTGELFF. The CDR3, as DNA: TGTGCTAGTGGTTTGGTAGACGTAGGGGACAGGGGGTTTTCGAACACCGGGGAGCTGTTTTTT. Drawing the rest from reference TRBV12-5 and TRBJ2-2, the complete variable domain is DARVTQTPRHKVTEMGQEVTMRCQPILGHNTVFWYRQTMMQGLELLAYFRNRAPLDDSGMPKDRFSAEMPDATLATLKIQPSEPRDSAVYFCASGLVDVGDRGFSNTGELFFGEGSRLTVL.

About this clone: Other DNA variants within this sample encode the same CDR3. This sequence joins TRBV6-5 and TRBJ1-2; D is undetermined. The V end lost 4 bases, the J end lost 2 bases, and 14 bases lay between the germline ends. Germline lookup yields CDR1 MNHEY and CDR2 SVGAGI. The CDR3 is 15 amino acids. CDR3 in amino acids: CASSSPGGLNYGYTF. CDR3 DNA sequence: TGTGCCAGCAGTTCACCAGGCGGGTTGAACTATGGCTACACCTTC.

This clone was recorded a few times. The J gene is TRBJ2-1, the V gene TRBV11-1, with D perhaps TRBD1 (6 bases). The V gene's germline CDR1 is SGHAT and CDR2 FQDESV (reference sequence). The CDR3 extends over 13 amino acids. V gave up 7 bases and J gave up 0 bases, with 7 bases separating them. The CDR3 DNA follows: TGTGCCAGCACCAGGGGCTCCTACAATGAGCAGTTCTTC. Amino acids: CASTRGSYNEQFF.

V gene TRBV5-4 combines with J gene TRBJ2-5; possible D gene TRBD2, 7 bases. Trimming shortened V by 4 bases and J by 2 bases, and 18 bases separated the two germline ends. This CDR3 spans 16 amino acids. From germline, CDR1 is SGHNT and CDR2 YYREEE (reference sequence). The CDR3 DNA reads TGTGCCAGCAGCCCGCGATCGGGGGGCAGGCAAGAGACCCAGTACTTC. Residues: CASSPRSGGRQETQYF.

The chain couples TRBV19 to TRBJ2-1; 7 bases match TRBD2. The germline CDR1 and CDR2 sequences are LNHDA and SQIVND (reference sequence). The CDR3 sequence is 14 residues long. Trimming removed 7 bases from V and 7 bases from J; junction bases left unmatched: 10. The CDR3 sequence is CASTSRQGGNEQFF. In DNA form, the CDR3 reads TGTGCCAGTACCTCAAGGCAGGGAGGGAATGAGCAGTTCTTC.

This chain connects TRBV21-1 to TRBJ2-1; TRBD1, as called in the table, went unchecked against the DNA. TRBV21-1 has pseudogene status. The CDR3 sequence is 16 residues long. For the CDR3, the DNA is TGTGCCAGCAGCAAAGGTCGTCCAGGGGGGAACAATGAGCAGTTCTTC. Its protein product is CASSKGRPGGNNEQFF.

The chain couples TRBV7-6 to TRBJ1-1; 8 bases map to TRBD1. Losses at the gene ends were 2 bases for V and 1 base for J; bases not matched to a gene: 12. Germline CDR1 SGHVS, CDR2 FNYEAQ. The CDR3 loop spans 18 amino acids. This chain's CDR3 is CASSLSPITGGTNTEAFF. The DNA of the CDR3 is TGTGCCAGCAGCTTAAGCCCGATCACAGGGGGAACGAACACTGAAGCTTTCTTT.

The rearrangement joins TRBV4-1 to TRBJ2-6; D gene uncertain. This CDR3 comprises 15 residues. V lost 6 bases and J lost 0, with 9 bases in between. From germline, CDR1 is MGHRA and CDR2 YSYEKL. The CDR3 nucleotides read TGCGCCAGCAGGGAGATGGTCTCTGGGGCCAACGTCCTGACTTTC. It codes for CASREMVSGANVLTF.

The chain's CDR3 is CASSTRLAVDTGELFF. The CDR3 region has the DNA TGTGCCAGCAGCACCCGACTAGCCGTCGACACCGGGGAGCTGTTTTTT. The chain joins TRBV9 to TRBJ2-2; 7 nucleotides agree with TRBD2. The CDR3 is made up of 16 amino acids. The germline CDR1 and CDR2 sequences are SGDLS and YYNGEE. Trimming at V came to 4 bases and at J to 3 bases, leaving 9 bases not matched to a gene.